The sample holds many counts of the clone carrying this T cell receptor beta chain. This sample is part of a study of glioma-infiltrating T cells. Amplification of TCR alpha and beta CDR3 regions from RNA used iRepertoire nested multiplex PCR. Each CDR3 protein is one row after TCRdb ran MiXCR on the multiplex PCR reads. This table holds about 99,000 distinct CDR3 sequences, about 30% found once. The source material was glioma tissue, nonneoplastic brain tissue, or PBMCs (not recorded which). The TCR comes from a human donor with low-grade glioma or glioblastoma, undergoing nonglioma brain surgery, or in good health (not recorded which).

The CDR3 nucleotides read TGTGCCAGCAGTTACTCGAGACCAAGCTCCTATAATTCACCCCTCCACTTT. Translating gives CASSYSRPSSYNSPLHF. The chain combines TRBV6-6 with TRBJ1-6; D is unresolved. Trimming took off 0 bases at V and 0 bases at J, with 9 bases between the two ends. This CDR3 has 17 residues. The germline CDR1 and CDR2 sequences are MNHNY and SVGAGI (reference sequence).